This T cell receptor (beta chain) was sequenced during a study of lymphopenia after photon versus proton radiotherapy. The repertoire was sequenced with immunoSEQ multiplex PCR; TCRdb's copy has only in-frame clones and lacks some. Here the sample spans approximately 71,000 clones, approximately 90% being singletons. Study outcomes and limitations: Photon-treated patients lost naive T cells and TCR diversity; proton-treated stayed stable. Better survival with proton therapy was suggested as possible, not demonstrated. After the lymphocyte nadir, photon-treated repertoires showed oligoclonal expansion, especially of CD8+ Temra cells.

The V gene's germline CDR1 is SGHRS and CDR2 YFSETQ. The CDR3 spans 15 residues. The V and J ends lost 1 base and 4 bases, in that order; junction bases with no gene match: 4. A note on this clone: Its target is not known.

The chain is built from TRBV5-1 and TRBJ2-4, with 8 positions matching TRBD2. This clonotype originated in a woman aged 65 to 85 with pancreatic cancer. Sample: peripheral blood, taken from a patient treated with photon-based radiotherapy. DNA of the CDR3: TGCGCCAGCAGCTTGATGTCGGGAGGGAAAAACATTCAGTACTTC. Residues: CASSLMSGGKNIQYF. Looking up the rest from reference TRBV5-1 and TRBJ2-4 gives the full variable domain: KAGVTQTPRYLIKTRGQQVTLSCSPISGHRSVSWYQQTPGQGLQFLFEYFSETQRNKGNFPGRFSGRQFSNSRSEMNVSTLELGDSALYLCASSLMSGGKNIQYFGAGTRLSVL.